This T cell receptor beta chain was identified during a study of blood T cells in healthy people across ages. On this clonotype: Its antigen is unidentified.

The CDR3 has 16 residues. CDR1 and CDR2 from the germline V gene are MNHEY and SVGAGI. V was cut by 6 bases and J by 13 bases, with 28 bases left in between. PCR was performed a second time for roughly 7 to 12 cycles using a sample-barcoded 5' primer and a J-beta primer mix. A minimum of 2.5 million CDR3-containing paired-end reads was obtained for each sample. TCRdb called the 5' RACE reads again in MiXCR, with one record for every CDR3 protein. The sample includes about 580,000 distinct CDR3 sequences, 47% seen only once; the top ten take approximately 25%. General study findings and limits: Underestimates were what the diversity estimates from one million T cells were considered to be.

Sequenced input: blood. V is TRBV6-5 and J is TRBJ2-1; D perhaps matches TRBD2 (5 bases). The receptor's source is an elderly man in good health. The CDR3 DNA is TGTGCCAGCAGCCCGCGGGTACAGTACTATGAAGAGACCCAGTTCTTC. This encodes CASSPRVQYYEETQFF.